This TCR beta chain was found in a study of blood T cells in healthy people across ages. The second PCR ran about 6 to 11 cycles with a sample-barcoded 5' primer and J-beta primers. TCRdb called the 5' RACE reads again in MiXCR, with one record for every CDR3 protein. This table has about 1.6 million distinct CDR3 sequences, 30% to 35% appearing once. This clonotype has just a few counts. The germline V and J ends were trimmed by 4 bases and 0 bases, with 13 bases remaining between them. Germline V gives CDR1 MNHEY, CDR2 SMNVEV (reference sequence). CDR3 size: 17 residues. The sample taken for sequencing was blood. The chain has TRBV27 and TRBJ2-6, with a weak D call TRBD2 (7 bases). The clonotype was recovered from a woman in her twenties or thirties in good health. The CDR3 bases are TGTGCCAGCAGTTCCCGACGGGGGGCCTCTGGGGCCAACGTCCTGACTTTC. Translated: CASSSRRGASGANVLTF.